This TCR beta chain was captured in a study of CXCR3-negative and CXCR3-positive naive CD8 T cells. Turning to this clonotype: As yet, its antigen is unknown.

Study-wide results and limits: Researchers report that CXCR3-positive naive cells carry more hydrophobic TRB CDR3s than CXCR3-negative naive cells.

5' RACE with UMI labels generated the TRB cDNA libraries. TCRdb re-called the 5' RACE reads; every CDR3 protein appears as one record, without DNA. The sample holds about 98,000 distinct CDR3 sequences. The CDR3 has 17 residues. The germline V gene encodes CDR1 ENHRY and CDR2 SYGVKD. This chain connects TRBV10-3 to TRBJ2-5; TCRdb outputs TRBD1, but without DNA this stays unchecked. The origin of this receptor is a human donor in good health. Some clones in this sample may be carry-over from other donors' samples. The sequenced material came from naive CXCR3+ CD8+ T cells from blood. This sample's subset: CD45RO-CCR7+CD27+CD95- naive CD8+ T cells expressing CXCR3 (TNR3+). The CDR3 loop is CAISDAFDRSPQETQYF.